This T cell receptor (beta chain) was profiled in a study of glioma-infiltrating T cells after dendritic cell vaccination. Concerning this clone: The target antigen is unknown.

Profiling relied on immunoSEQ multiplex PCR, and the TCRdb table lists in-frame clones only, not all of them. In the table there are 70,000 to 90,000 clones, roughly four fifths of which are singletons. Documented time point: after dendritic cell vaccination, including at tumor progression/relapse. Study-level findings and limits: Higher pretreatment TIL content predicted longer progression-free time and survival.

This clonotype was sampled from a human donor with glioblastoma. This specimen was blood, taken after dendritic cell vaccination.

The CDR3 sequence is CASSLGAPQGGYGYTF. The CDR3 region has the DNA TGTGCCAGCAGCTTAGGGGCCCCGCAGGGTGGCTATGGCTACACCTTC. V gene TRBV7-2 combines with J gene TRBJ1-2; TRBD1 might be the D (5 bases). Trimming took off 1 base at V and 4 bases at J, with 16 bases between the two ends. The CDR3 has 16 amino acids. Germline CDR1 and CDR2: SGHTA and FQGNSA. The full variable domain, with the rest looked up from reference TRBV7-2 and TRBJ1-2, is GAGVSQSPSNKVTEKGKDVELRCDPISGHTALYWYRQSLGQGLEFLIYFQGNSAPDKSGLPSDRFSAERTGGSVSTLTIQRTQQEDSAVYLCASSLGAPQGGYGYTFGSGTRLTVV.